Listed below are T cell receptor beta chains from one sample, sequenced in a study of T-cell reconstitution after alpha-beta-depleted transplantation in children. TCRdb fed the PCR reads into MiXCR, producing one record per CDR3 protein. The table lists approximately 490,000 distinct CDR3 sequences, around an eighth of them singletons. Sequencing used PBMCs from the stem cell graft donor, obtained from the stem cell graft. All receptors derive from a human donor who donated a stem cell graft to a child with combined immunodeficiency. CDR3s include the opening cysteine and the closing phenylalanine or tryptophan. D genes are given only for firm matches. Clone size, where shown, is once, few, many, or a class for clones that have expanded.

v_gene	j_gene	d_gene	abundance	CDR3nt	CDR3aa
TRBV20-1	TRBJ1-5	.	many	TGCAGTGCTAGAGACCTACCAGGGCAGCCCCAGCATTTT	CSARDLPGQPQHF
TRBV4-3	TRBJ1-1	.	many	TGCGCCAGCAGCCAAGGGGTGGGGAACACTGAAGCTTTCTTT	CASSQGVGNTEAFF
TRBV20-1	TRBJ2-4	.	.	TGCAGTGCTATGGATATAGGGAACATTCAGTACTTC	CSAMDIGNIQYF
TRBV7-8	TRBJ2-1	.	many	TGTGCCAGCAGTTTAGGGTGGGGTGTTGATGAGCAGTTCTTC	CASSLGWGVDEQFF
TRBV28	TRBJ2-5	.	.	TGTGCCAGCAGTTTCCGTGTTATCCTTCAAGAGACCCAGTACTTC	CASSFRVILQETQYF
TRBV29-1	TRBJ1-2	.	few	TGCAGCGTCCGGAGTCTCTATGGCTACACCTTC	CSVRSLYGYTF
TRBV3-1	TRBJ2-1	TRBD1	many	TGTGCCAGCAGCCAAGACCTACGGGACAGGGGCGAGCAGTTCTTC	CASSQDLRDRGEQFF
TRBV5-1	TRBJ2-3	TRBD2	once	TGCGCCAGCAGCATCCGACTAGCGGGGATCACAGATACGCAGTATTTT	CASSIRLAGITDTQYF
TRBV6-5	TRBJ2-7	.	.	TGTGCCAGCAGCTACAGGGTCAAATCCTACGAGCAGTACTTC	CASSYRVKSYEQYF
TRBV2	TRBJ1-1	.	.	TGTGCCAGTTGCCGGAGGCCTGAAGCTTTCTTT	CASCRRPEAFF
TRBV29-1	TRBJ2-5	TRBD2	few	TGCAGCGCCCAGGGCGGGACTAGCGGGACCAGGGAGACCCAGTACTTC	CSAQGGTSGTRETQYF
TRBV27	TRBJ2-1	.	many	TGTGCCAGCACCCCGGACAGTTCCTCCTACAATGAGCAGTTCTTC	CASTPDSSSYNEQFF
TRBV3-1	TRBJ2-5	.	.	TGTGCCTGCAGCCAAGATTTGTCCGGAGGGACCATACAAGAGACCCAGTACTTC	CACSQDLSGGTIQETQYF
TRBV11-2	TRBJ2-5	TRBD2	.	TGTGCCAGCAGCTTCGGACTAGCGGCTCCCGGCAGGGGAGAGACCCAGTACTTC	CASSFGLAAPGRGETQYF
TRBV2	TRBJ2-3	TRBD1	.	TGTGCCAGCAGCGGTGGACAGGGGAGCACAGATACGCAGTATTTT	CASSGGQGSTDTQYF
TRBV6-5	TRBJ2-5	.	many	TGTGCCAGCAGTTATGAGTTAGATTTTGGGACCCAGTACTTC	CASSYELDFGTQYF
TRBV12-5	TRBJ2-7	TRBD1	.	TGTGCTAGTGGTTTGCCCGCCCTCGGACAGGGCGAGCAGTACTTC	CASGLPALGQGEQYF
TRBV12-3/TRBV12-4	TRBJ2-2	TRBD2	.	TGTGCCAGCAGACCGAGCGGGAGGGGACCCGGGGAGCTGTTTTTT	CASRPSGRGPGELFF
TRBV12-3/TRBV12-4	TRBJ2-1	.	.	TGTGCCAGCCTCGGGGGGCGGGAAATCCGAGAGCCGTTCTTC	CASLGGREIREPFF
TRBV11-2	TRBJ2-2	TRBD2	few	TGTGCCAGCACCACGGGACTAGCGGGAGGGAACACCGGGGAGCTGTTTTTT	CASTTGLAGGNTGELFF
TRBV5-1	TRBJ2-5	.	.	TGCGCCAGCAGCTTGGGGCCGAGCAGTGAAGAGACCCAGTACTTC	CASSLGPSSEETQYF
TRBV27	TRBJ2-6	.	.	TGTGCCAGCAGTTTAGGGTTCTACAGGACCTCTGGGGCCAACGTCCTGACTTTC	CASSLGFYRTSGANVLTF